Listed here are 16 T cell receptor beta chains from one sample, sequenced in a study of OX40 agonist ivuxolimab in advanced cancers. Only in-frame clones appear in the TCRdb table, and some are missing; sequencing was by immunoSEQ multiplex PCR. The table has approximately 80,000 clones, just over 90% seen once. The sequencing used CD4+ or CD8+ T cells sorted from blood, collected in a trial of the OX40 agonist ivuxolimab. The receptor set was obtained from an adult with an advanced solid tumor such as melanoma, head and neck, liver or kidney cancer.

In this sample, this clone turned up a few times. The chain is built from TRBV9 and TRBJ1-2, with D tentatively TRBD1 (5 bases). Germline lookup yields CDR1 SGDLS and CDR2 YYNGEE. The V end lost 2 bases, the J end lost 8 bases, and 7 bases lay between the germline ends. The CDR3 covers 11 residues. CDR3 amino acids: CASSVGEGYTF. The CDR3 DNA is TGTGCCAGCAGCGTGGGGGAAGGCTACACCTTC.

This chain uses TRBV6-6 with TRBJ1-3; D remains ambiguous. Trimming cost V 6 bases and J 2 bases, with 11 bases left between them. Germline V gene lookup returns CDR1 MNHNY and CDR2 SVGAGI (reference sequence). The length of the CDR3 is 14 residues. CDR3 sequence (DNA): TGTGCCAGCAGCCCTCGTTCGCCTGGAAACACCATATATTTT. Amino acid sequence: CASSPRSPGNTIYF.

The genes are TRBV4-1 and TRBJ2-3, with 12 bases identical to TRBD2. The CDR3 loop spans 14 amino acids. Germline lookup yields CDR1 MGHRA and CDR2 YSYEKL. V shed 4 bases and J 8 bases; nucleotides not matched to a gene: 4. DNA for the CDR3: TGCGCCAGCAGCCGACGGACTAGCGGGGTTACGCAGTATTTT. The encoded protein is CASSRRTSGVTQYF.

This chain connects TRBV15 to TRBJ1-3, with D uncertain. CDR3 size: 15 residues. Between the trimmed V and J ends, which lost 6 bases and 1 base, there was a span of 13 bases. In germline, CDR1 is LNHNV, CDR2 YYDKDF (reference sequence). CDR3 bases: TGTGCCACCAGGTTGGCACGTACTTCTGGAAACACCATATATTTT. Protein: CATRLARTSGNTIYF.

This chain connects TRBV7-2 to TRBJ2-2; D unresolved. This CDR3 is built from 14 residues. Germline V gives CDR1 SGHTA, CDR2 FQGNSA. V lost 4 bases and J 3 bases, leaving 9 bases between the germline ends. CDR3 amino acids: CASSSRLDTGELFF. CDR3 DNA: TGTGCCAGCAGCTCCCGTCTAGACACCGGGGAGCTGTTTTTT.

The rearrangement uses TRBV9 and TRBJ2-5; 10 bases fit TRBD2. This CDR3 is 16 amino acids long. The germline gives CDR1 SGDLS, CDR2 YYNGEE. J was trimmed by 3 bases and V by 4 bases; bases with no gene match: 9. The chain's CDR3 is CASSPYSSGGEETQYF. The DNA for the CDR3 is TGTGCCAGCAGCCCGTACTCGAGCGGGGGGGAAGAGACCCAGTACTTC.

The genes are TRBV7-9 and TRBJ2-7; D possibly matches TRBD1 or TRBD2 (6 bases each). This CDR3 contains 14 residues. Per germline, CDR1 SEHNR and CDR2 FQNEAQ (reference sequence). V lost 5 bases and J lost 2, with 13 bases in between. The CDR3 nucleotides read TGTGCCAGCAGCCCGGGGGCCGGGGCCTACGAGCAGTACTTC. The encoded protein is CASSPGAGAYEQYF.

This sequence joins TRBV6-5 and TRBJ2-7, with 8 positions matching TRBD2. CDR3 length: 15 residues. The V gene's germline CDR1 is MNHEY and CDR2 SVGAGI. Trimming at V came to 6 bases and at J to 0 bases, leaving 7 bases not matched to a gene. CDR3 nucleotide sequence: TGTGCCAGCAGGGATAAACTAGCGGCCTCCTACGAGCAGTACTTC. Translating it yields CASRDKLAASYEQYF.

The V and J genes are TRBV27 and TRBJ1-1, with D perhaps TRBD1 (6 bases). V lost 6 bases, J lost 0 bases, and 14 bases lay in between. The CDR3 is 15 residues long. Germline lookup yields CDR1 MNHEY and CDR2 SMNVEV (reference sequence). The CDR3, as DNA: TGTGCCAGCAGGGAAAGGACAGACATGAACACTGAAGCTTTCTTT. Translated: CASRERTDMNTEAFF.

The chain has TRBV4-3 and TRBJ2-5, with no clear D. This CDR3 comprises 15 residues. The germline V and J ends were trimmed by 0 bases and 2 bases, with 10 bases remaining between them. Germline CDR1 and CDR2: LGHNA and YSLEER. The CDR3 coding sequence is TGCGCCAGCAGCCAAGATAGGCGCAGGCAAGAGACCCAGTACTTC. Protein: CASSQDRRRQETQYF.

The rearrangement uses TRBV4-3 and TRBJ2-2, with D uncertain. The length of the CDR3 is 15 residues. V was pared by 4 bases and J by 4 bases, with 13 bases between. Germline V gene data show CDR1 as LGHNA and CDR2 as YSLEER. The CDR3 nucleotides read TGCGCCAGCAGCCGGGAATTCCTACCCACCGGGGAGCTGTTTTTT. Translated, it gives CASSREFLPTGELFF.

About this clone itself: Different DNA sequences within this sample yield the same CDR3. The CDR3 DNA is TGTGCCAGCAGCCTGGGGACAGGGGACACTGAAGCTTTCTTT. This encodes CASSLGTGDTEAFF. The chain is built from TRBV7-9 and TRBJ1-1; 10 bases match TRBD1. V was clipped by 5 bases and J by 3 bases; unmatched bases: 3. From germline, CDR1 is SEHNR and CDR2 FQNEAQ (reference sequence). This CDR3 has 14 residues.

The rearrangement links TRBV28 to TRBJ2-3, with D perhaps assigned TRBD1 or TRBD2 (5 bases each). Trimming left V 5 bases short and J 6 bases short, with 12 bases between. Looked up from germline, CDR1 is MDHEN and CDR2 is SYDVKM. The length of the CDR3 is 13 residues. This CDR3 reads CASSEGSRDTQYF. For the CDR3, the DNA is TGTGCCAGCAGTGAGGGGAGTAGGGATACGCAGTATTTT.

The rearrangement uses TRBV6-5 and TRBJ1-1; D is unclear. The germline gives CDR1 MNHEY, CDR2 SVGAGI. The V end was cut by 6 bases, the J end by 4 bases, with 15 bases between. This CDR3 region has 14 residues. The DNA for the CDR3 is TGTGCCAGCAGAAGACTCCCCGGAGGCACTGAAGCTTTCTTT. It specifies CASRRLPGGTEAFF.

CDR3 protein: CASSQGASGSFEQFF. The CDR3 nucleotides read TGCGCCAGCAGCCAAGGGGCTAGCGGGAGTTTTGAGCAGTTCTTC. J is TRBJ2-1 and V is TRBV4-1, with 10 bases fitting TRBD2. V shed 1 base and J 9 bases; nucleotides not matched to a gene: 6. The CDR3 extends over 15 amino acids. Germline values: CDR1 MGHRA, CDR2 YSYEKL.

The chain is built from TRBV5-1 and TRBJ2-2; D not resolved. CDR1 and CDR2 (germline): SGHRS, YFSETQ. The CDR3 covers 15 residues. Deletions cut 1 base from V and 2 bases from J, with 9 bases between. The CDR3 DNA is TGCGCCAGCAGCTTGATGCAGACAAACACCGGGGAGCTGTTTTTT. This gives the protein CASSLMQTNTGELFF.